The rows below give T cell receptor beta chains drawn from one sample of a study of blood T cells in healthy people across ages. MiXCR, run by TCRdb on the 5' RACE reads, gives a single entry per CDR3 protein. The data contain over 1,500,000 distinct CDR3 sequences, approximately 50% of them seen just once; the ten biggest clones take up 2% to 2.5%. Sequenced material: blood. The receptors derive from a woman in her thirties or forties in good health. Each CDR3 is given with its conserved first and last residue. The order of the fields is V gene, D gene, J gene, clone size, CDR3 protein, CDR3 DNA. A D gene is named only where the DNA matches it firmly. A row's size may be missing; if present it is once, few, many or a size class.

v_gene: TRBV9
d_gene: NA
j_gene: TRBJ1-2
abundance: few
CDR3aa: CASSPTGPEGLGYTF
CDR3nt: TGTGCCAGCAGCCCAACAGGTCCTGAGGGCCTTGGCTACACCTTC

v_gene: TRBV28
d_gene: TRBD2
j_gene: TRBJ2-1
abundance: NA
CDR3aa: CAKGGQGNNEQFF
CDR3nt: TGTGCCAAGGGAGGGCAGGGAAACAATGAGCAGTTCTTC

v_gene: TRBV5-6
d_gene: NA
j_gene: TRBJ2-5
abundance: once
CDR3aa: CANSFDYNEQYF
CDR3nt: TGTGCCAACAGCTTTGATTACAATGAGCAGTACTTC

v_gene: TRBV7-8
d_gene: NA
j_gene: TRBJ1-5
abundance: NA
CDR3aa: CASSGGGRVSNQPQHF
CDR3nt: TGTGCCAGCAGCGGAGGGGGGAGGGTAAGCAATCAGCCCCAGCATTTT

v_gene: TRBV20-1
d_gene: NA
j_gene: TRBJ2-5
abundance: NA
CDR3aa: CSASPRGQGRETQYF
CDR3nt: TGCAGTGCTTCACCGCGGGGGCAGGGGAGGGAGACCCAGTACTTC

v_gene: TRBV6-2/TRBV6-3
d_gene: NA
j_gene: TRBJ2-3
abundance: NA
CDR3aa: CASTEGRGGTDTQYF
CDR3nt: TGTGCCAGCACCGAGGGTCGTGGCGGCACAGATACGCAGTATTTT

v_gene: TRBV6-2/TRBV6-3
d_gene: NA
j_gene: TRBJ2-7
abundance: NA
CDR3aa: CASSDVQGTDEQYF
CDR3nt: TGTGCCAGCAGTGATGTCCAGGGTACGGACGAGCAGTACTTC

v_gene: TRBV20-1
d_gene: TRBD2
j_gene: TRBJ2-3
abundance: NA
CDR3aa: CSARTSGGHTDTQYF
CDR3nt: TGCAGTGCTCGGACTAGCGGGGGACACACAGATACGCAGTATTTT

v_gene: TRBV27
d_gene: NA
j_gene: TRBJ2-7
abundance: many
CDR3aa: CASSFRGGSYEQYF
CDR3nt: TGCGCCAGCAGCTTTCGAGGGGGCTCCTACGAGCAGTACTTC

v_gene: TRBV29-1
d_gene: TRBD2
j_gene: TRBJ2-1
abundance: NA
CDR3aa: CSALGPGLAGYNEQFF
CDR3nt: TGCAGCGCTCTCGGGCCGGGACTAGCGGGGTACAATGAGCAGTTCTTC

v_gene: TRBV6-5
d_gene: NA
j_gene: TRBJ1-5
abundance: NA
CDR3aa: CASSSRSSNQPQHF
CDR3nt: TGTGCCAGCAGTTCCCGGTCTAGCAATCAGCCCCAGCATTTT

v_gene: TRBV3-1
d_gene: TRBD2
j_gene: TRBJ2-1
abundance: few
CDR3aa: CASSQGTSGASSYNEQFF
CDR3nt: TGTGCCAGCAGCCAAGGGACTAGCGGGGCCAGCTCCTACAATGAGCAGTTCTTC

v_gene: TRBV6-4
d_gene: NA
j_gene: TRBJ2-3
abundance: NA
CDR3aa: CASTQGGREITDTQYF
CDR3nt: TGTGCCAGCACTCAAGGGGGGCGGGAGATCACAGATACGCAGTATTTT

v_gene: TRBV27
d_gene: NA
j_gene: TRBJ2-2
abundance: NA
CDR3aa: CASSWAPGGGWGTELFF
CDR3nt: TGTGCCAGCAGTTGGGCCCCCGGGGGCGGATGGGGCACGGAGCTGTTTTTT

v_gene: TRBV12-5
d_gene: NA
j_gene: TRBJ2-3
abundance: NA
CDR3aa: CASGLGGSTDTQYF
CDR3nt: TGTGCTAGTGGTTTGGGCGGATCCACAGATACGCAGTATTTT

v_gene: TRBV4-3
d_gene: TRBD1
j_gene: TRBJ2-7
abundance: few
CDR3aa: CASSQGPVGQGHEQYF
CDR3nt: TGCGCCAGCAGCCAAGGCCCGGTCGGACAGGGCCACGAGCAGTACTTC

v_gene: TRBV7-9
d_gene: TRBD1
j_gene: TRBJ1-4
abundance: few
CDR3aa: CASSMTGGEKLFF
CDR3nt: TGTGCCAGCAGCATGACAGGGGGGGAAAAACTGTTTTTT

v_gene: TRBV20-1
d_gene: NA
j_gene: TRBJ1-2
abundance: NA
CDR3aa: CSAISDRSEGNGYTF
CDR3nt: TGCAGTGCTATTTCGGACAGATCCGAAGGCAACGGCTACACCTTC

v_gene: TRBV27
d_gene: TRBD1
j_gene: TRBJ1-2
abundance: few
CDR3aa: CASAAGTGPRGYTF
CDR3nt: TGTGCCAGCGCAGCCGGGACAGGTCCCAGGGGCTACACCTTC

v_gene: TRBV5-1
d_gene: NA
j_gene: TRBJ2-7
abundance: NA
CDR3aa: CASSLDRVYSYEQYF
CDR3nt: TGCGCCAGCAGCTTGGACCGGGTCTATTCCTACGAGCAGTACTTC

v_gene: TRBV11-2
d_gene: TRBD2
j_gene: TRBJ2-7
abundance: NA
CDR3aa: CASGEGPTYEQYF
CDR3nt: TGTGCTTCCGGGGAGGGTCCCACCTACGAGCAGTACTTC

v_gene: TRBV5-6
d_gene: TRBD1
j_gene: TRBJ1-1
abundance: once
CDR3aa: CASSLTGDVTEAFF
CDR3nt: TGTGCCAGCAGCTTGACAGGGGATGTGACTGAAGCTTTCTTT

v_gene: TRBV24-1
d_gene: TRBD1
j_gene: TRBJ2-3
abundance: NA
CDR3aa: CATSDTTGLRSTDTQYF
CDR3nt: TGTGCCACCAGTGATACGACAGGGTTGAGAAGCACAGATACGCAGTATTTT

v_gene: TRBV15
d_gene: NA
j_gene: TRBJ2-5
abundance: few
CDR3aa: CATSRVFRETQYF
CDR3nt: TGTGCCACCAGCAGAGTGTTTAGAGAGACCCAGTACTTC

v_gene: TRBV7-3
d_gene: TRBD1
j_gene: TRBJ2-1
abundance: NA
CDR3aa: CASSWTGGEPNYNEQFF
CDR3nt: TGTGCCAGCAGCTGGACAGGGGGCGAACCCAACTACAATGAGCAGTTCTTC

v_gene: TRBV14
d_gene: NA
j_gene: TRBJ2-7
abundance: NA
CDR3aa: CASGLSGDVDEQYF
CDR3nt: TGTGCCAGCGGACTTTCAGGGGATGTTGACGAGCAGTACTTC

v_gene: TRBV7-2
d_gene: TRBD1
j_gene: TRBJ2-3
abundance: NA
CDR3aa: CASSILRDRVTDTQYF
CDR3nt: TGTGCCAGCAGCATCCTCCGGGACAGGGTCACAGATACGCAGTATTTT

v_gene: TRBV29-1
d_gene: NA
j_gene: TRBJ2-3
abundance: NA
CDR3aa: CSVEGRKEGPGDTQYF
CDR3nt: TGCAGCGTTGAAGGTCGTAAAGAGGGCCCAGGAGATACGCAGTATTTT

v_gene: TRBV5-1
d_gene: NA
j_gene: TRBJ2-5
abundance: NA
CDR3aa: CASSLAIGAQETQYF
CDR3nt: TGCGCCAGCAGCTTGGCCATCGGGGCACAAGAGACCCAGTACTTC

v_gene: TRBV7-9
d_gene: NA
j_gene: TRBJ2-5
abundance: few
CDR3aa: CASSLDSRRGFAETQYF
CDR3nt: TGTGCCAGCAGCTTAGATAGCAGGCGAGGTTTCGCAGAGACCCAGTACTTC

v_gene: TRBV24-1
d_gene: NA
j_gene: TRBJ2-7
abundance: NA
CDR3aa: CATSALGEQYF
CDR3nt: TGTGCCACCAGTGCTCTAGGAGAGCAGTACTTC

v_gene: TRBV4-1
d_gene: TRBD1
j_gene: TRBJ1-4
abundance: NA
CDR3aa: CASSQDWDRVDEKLFF
CDR3nt: TGCGCCAGCAGCCAAGATTGGGACAGGGTTGATGAAAAACTGTTTTTT

v_gene: TRBV7-2
d_gene: NA
j_gene: TRBJ2-4
abundance: NA
CDR3aa: CASSLENVSLNIQYF
CDR3nt: TGTGCCAGCAGCTTAGAAAACGTGTCTTTAAACATTCAGTACTTC

v_gene: TRBV3-1
d_gene: NA
j_gene: TRBJ1-2
abundance: NA
CDR3aa: CASSQLIGWGYTF
CDR3nt: TGTGCCAGCAGCCAATTAATCGGGTGGGGCTACACCTTC

v_gene: TRBV7-9
d_gene: TRBD1
j_gene: TRBJ2-7
abundance: NA
CDR3aa: CASSSGQEDYYEQYF
CDR3nt: TGTGCCAGCAGCTCGGGACAGGAGGACTACTACGAGCAGTACTTC

v_gene: TRBV12-3/TRBV12-4
d_gene: TRBD1
j_gene: TRBJ2-6
abundance: NA
CDR3aa: CASRKTGGSGANVLTF
CDR3nt: TGTGCCAGCAGAAAAACAGGGGGCTCTGGGGCCAACGTCCTGACTTTC

v_gene: TRBV28
d_gene: TRBD1
j_gene: TRBJ2-7
abundance: NA
CDR3aa: CASRLLDRVYEQYF
CDR3nt: TGTGCCAGCAGGCTACTGGACAGGGTTTACGAGCAGTACTTC

v_gene: TRBV20-1
d_gene: NA
j_gene: TRBJ1-4
abundance: NA
CDR3aa: CSARLSTNEKLFF
CDR3nt: TGCAGTGCTAGACTCTCAACTAATGAAAAACTGTTTTTT

v_gene: TRBV5-5
d_gene: TRBD1
j_gene: TRBJ1-6
abundance: NA
CDR3aa: CASRTGANSYNSPLHF
CDR3nt: TGTGCCAGCAGGACAGGGGCGAATAGTTATAATTCACCCCTCCACTTT

v_gene: TRBV7-8
d_gene: NA
j_gene: TRBJ2-5
abundance: NA
CDR3aa: CASSSESRAQETQYF
CDR3nt: TGTGCCAGCAGCTCAGAATCTAGGGCCCAAGAGACCCAGTACTTC

v_gene: TRBV29-1
d_gene: TRBD1
j_gene: TRBJ1-2
abundance: once
CDR3aa: CSVRDRAMGYTF
CDR3nt: TGCAGCGTCAGGGACAGAGCTATGGGCTACACCTTC

v_gene: TRBV7-9
d_gene: TRBD1
j_gene: TRBJ1-4
abundance: few
CDR3aa: CASSTPTDRKHRGEVFF
CDR3nt: TGTGCCAGCAGCACGCCAACGGACAGGAAGCACCGCGGTGAGGTGTTTTTT

v_gene: TRBV28
d_gene: NA
j_gene: TRBJ2-5
abundance: NA
CDR3aa: CASSKAGAFQETQYF
CDR3nt: TGTGCCAGCAGTAAGGCAGGGGCCTTCCAAGAGACCCAGTACTTC

v_gene: TRBV20-1
d_gene: NA
j_gene: TRBJ1-2
abundance: NA
CDR3aa: CSARLTGPTVYGYTF
CDR3nt: TGCAGTGCTAGGTTGACGGGGCCAACAGTCTATGGCTACACCTTC

v_gene: TRBV5-4
d_gene: NA
j_gene: TRBJ2-4
abundance: NA
CDR3aa: CASSVQQKNIQYF
CDR3nt: TGTGCCAGCAGCGTTCAACAGAAAAACATTCAGTACTTC

v_gene: TRBV6-4
d_gene: TRBD2
j_gene: TRBJ2-1
abundance: NA
CDR3aa: CASSVSAGGHVEQFF
CDR3nt: TGTGCCAGCAGTGTGAGCGCGGGGGGGCATGTTGAGCAGTTCTTC

v_gene: TRBV20-1
d_gene: NA
j_gene: TRBJ2-7
abundance: NA
CDR3aa: CSARGVGPLEQYF
CDR3nt: TGCAGTGCTAGGGGGGTGGGGCCCCTCGAGCAGTACTTC

v_gene: TRBV29-1
d_gene: TRBD2
j_gene: TRBJ2-5
abundance: NA
CDR3aa: CSSLGGLAGETQYF
CDR3nt: TGCAGCTCCCTTGGGGGACTAGCGGGTGAGACCCAGTACTTC

v_gene: TRBV29-1
d_gene: NA
j_gene: TRBJ2-3
abundance: few
CDR3aa: CSVEGRGSGGLPTDTQYF
CDR3nt: TGCAGCGTTGAAGGGAGGGGGTCGGGGGGCCTACCCACAGATACGCAGTATTTT

v_gene: TRBV12-3/TRBV12-4
d_gene: NA
j_gene: TRBJ2-7
abundance: few
CDR3aa: CASSEDGTYEQYF
CDR3nt: TGTGCCAGCAGTGAGGACGGGACGTACGAGCAGTACTTC

v_gene: TRBV10-3
d_gene: TRBD2
j_gene: TRBJ2-3
abundance: once
CDR3aa: CAIDGGSGGADTQYF
CDR3nt: TGTGCCATCGACGGGGGTAGCGGGGGCGCAGATACGCAGTATTTT

v_gene: TRBV4-3
d_gene: TRBD2
j_gene: TRBJ2-7
abundance: few
CDR3aa: CASSPGLAGATSYEQYF
CDR3nt: TGCGCCAGCAGCCCGGGACTAGCGGGGGCCACTAGCTACGAGCAGTACTTC

v_gene: TRBV28
d_gene: TRBD1
j_gene: TRBJ1-4
abundance: NA
CDR3aa: CASSLLSGTGLNEKLFF
CDR3nt: TGTGCCAGCAGTTTACTGTCCGGGACAGGACTAAATGAAAAACTGTTTTTT

v_gene: TRBV29-1
d_gene: NA
j_gene: TRBJ1-1
abundance: NA
CDR3aa: CSVGHGYSTEAFF
CDR3nt: TGCAGCGTTGGCCACGGGTACAGTACTGAAGCTTTCTTT

v_gene: TRBV20-1
d_gene: TRBD1
j_gene: TRBJ1-2
abundance: NA
CDR3aa: CSASPTGGVGYTF
CDR3nt: TGCAGTGCTAGCCCCACAGGGGGGGTCGGCTACACCTTC

v_gene: TRBV20-1
d_gene: NA
j_gene: TRBJ2-5
abundance: NA
CDR3aa: CSARLPGPGETQYF
CDR3nt: TGCAGTGCTAGACTCCCGGGACCAGGGGAGACCCAGTACTTC

v_gene: TRBV6-2/TRBV6-3
d_gene: TRBD1
j_gene: TRBJ1-2
abundance: NA
CDR3aa: CASRRGQGIYGHTF
CDR3nt: TGTGCCAGCAGGAGGGGACAGGGGATCTATGGCCACACCTTC

v_gene: TRBV15
d_gene: NA
j_gene: TRBJ2-5
abundance: few
CDR3aa: CATSSDRQDGKTQYF
CDR3nt: TGTGCCACTAGCAGCGATCGGCAGGACGGAAAGACCCAGTACTTC

v_gene: TRBV6-2/TRBV6-3
d_gene: TRBD2
j_gene: TRBJ2-1
abundance: NA
CDR3aa: CASSRPLAGANNEQFF
CDR3nt: TGTGCCAGCAGTCGACCCCTAGCGGGGGCTAACAATGAGCAGTTCTTC

v_gene: TRBV3-1
d_gene: TRBD1
j_gene: TRBJ1-1
abundance: NA
CDR3aa: CASRPGRGRIGEAFF
CDR3nt: TGTGCCAGCAGACCTGGAAGGGGGCGGATTGGTGAAGCTTTCTTT